This T cell receptor beta chain was obtained from a study of blood T cell repertoires in COVID-19 (dated by TCRdb to 2020 to 2022). A note on the overall study: Samples covering the acute and convalescent phases of COVID-19 were provided by collaborators in the United States, Italy and Spain. The prospective study material was composed of cDNA or gDNA derived from T cells, B-cell-depleted T cells, or PBMCs. The dataset comprised deeply sampled blood TCRbeta repertoires from subjects exposed to, actively infected with, or recovered from COVID-19. A freely available public database, intended as a resource for researchers studying the immune response to SARS-CoV-2, is where the repertoires were released. Samples were obtained from the ongoing ImmuneRACE study (first 160 participants) and from 950 to 1,500 subjects provided by 6 global collaborators. Nearly every sample came with metadata listing a de-identified subject ID, COVID-19 status, age in years and sex. HLA class I and class II types, where available, came from metadata supplied by the sample provider rather than from assay-based typing.

The collaborating institutions used their own protocols to collect whole blood in K2EDTA tubes. For TCRbeta analysis, collaborators shipped samples in one of three forms: frozen whole blood, isolated PBMCs, or DNA extracted from either of those sample types. General conclusions and limits of the study: The quantity of clinical and demographic metadata differed by source and by participant and was supplied without curation.

In its sample, this clone was seen once. Its antigen specificity is not known. No base qualities exist here, and no much larger clone lies one base off it. TCRbeta CDR3 regions were amplified from genomic DNA by means of the immunoSEQ Assay, a bias-controlled multiplex PCR. The original methods were these. Nucleated cell counts per sample were estimated from amplification of reference gene primers within the assay. To quantify the absolute abundance of each unique TCRbeta CDR3 rearrangement, sequence reads were collapsed and filtered. For each sample, productive Simpson clonality was calculated as the square root of Simpson's diversity index over productive rearrangements. Drawn from immuneACCESS, this table holds only the in-frame rearrangements with V and J called that TCRdb kept. Clones are partly lost; checked studies trace under half to an unresolved V gene and leave the rest unexplained. The V and J calls and clone size come from that table; D and trimming were worked out from the DNA. Across this sample there are roughly 30,000 clones, with approximately 88% seen only once. Around 5% of the sample goes to the ten largest clones.

For CDR1 and CDR2, the germline V gene (reference sequence) lists SGHAT and FQDESV. There are 15 amino acids in the CDR3, from cysteine to phenylalanine inclusive. Kept here is only the CDR3 DNA, which spans 45 bases and is read in frame from base 1. V is pared back by 2 bases and J by 6 bases, with 17 bases lying between the germline termini. Sample: peripheral blood. The receptor comes from a human donor in a cohort sampled during active COVID-19. Here the chain combines TRBV11-1 and TRBJ2-7; the D gene is perhaps TRBD2, from 5 matching bases. The DNA reads TGTGCCAGCAGCTTATTTCTCCTAGCCCAATCCGAGCAGTACTTC. Its protein is CASSLFLLAQSEQYF.